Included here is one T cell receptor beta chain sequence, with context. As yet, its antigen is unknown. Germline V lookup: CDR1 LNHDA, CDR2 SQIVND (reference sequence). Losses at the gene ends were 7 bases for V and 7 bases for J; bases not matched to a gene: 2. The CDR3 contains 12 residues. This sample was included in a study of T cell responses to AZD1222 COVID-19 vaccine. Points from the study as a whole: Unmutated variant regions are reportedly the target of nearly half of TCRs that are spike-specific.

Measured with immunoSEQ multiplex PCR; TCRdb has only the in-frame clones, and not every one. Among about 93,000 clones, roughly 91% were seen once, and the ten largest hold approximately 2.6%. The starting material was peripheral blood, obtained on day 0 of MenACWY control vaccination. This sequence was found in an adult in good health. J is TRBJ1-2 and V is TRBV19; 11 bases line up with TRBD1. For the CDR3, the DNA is TGTGCCAGTACGGACAGGGGGCTTGGCTACACCTTC. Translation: CASTDRGLGYTF.